A single sample is the source of the 27 T cell receptor beta chains below, sequenced in a study of T cells in Graves' hyperthyroidism and ophthalmopathy. RNA transcripts provided the source from which TCR beta CDR3 regions were amplified. Researchers ran a first-round RT-PCR on the TCR CDR3 using the HTBI primer set. TCRdb fed the multiplex PCR reads into MiXCR, producing one record per CDR3 protein. The sample has about 400,000 distinct CDR3 sequences, roughly 15% seen once. The sequenced material came from blood. These receptors were obtained from a woman aged 30 to 39 with Graves' ophthalmopathy.

This clonotype showed up many times. The J gene is TRBJ2-7, the V gene TRBV20-1, with D possibly matching TRBD1 (6 bases). Trimming stripped 2 bases from V and 6 bases from J, with 14 bases between. CDR3 size: 13 residues. Germline V gene lookup returns CDR1 DFQATT and CDR2 SNEGSKA (reference sequence). In DNA, the CDR3 is TGCAGTGCTAGATGGCAGGGGAATGGCGAGCAGTACTTC. This codes for CSARWQGNGEQYF.

At least ten counts were recorded for this clonotype. J is TRBJ2-5 and V is TRBV20-1, with 8 nucleotides matching TRBD2. Per the germline V gene, CDR1 is DFQATT and CDR2 is SNEGSKA (reference sequence). This CDR3 region has 15 residues. Trimming took 6 bases from V and 5 from J; bases not matched to a gene: 14. CDR3 coding DNA: TGCAGTGCCCCCCAGGGTAGCGGGGTGGTGGAGACCCAGTACTTC. This encodes CSAPQGSGVVETQYF.

This clonotype was seen at least ten times. The chain recombines TRBV6-1 with TRBJ2-1; perhaps TRBD2 as D (5 bases). Germline values: CDR1 MNHNS, CDR2 SASEGT. The ends were cut back, 5 bases at V and 6 bases at J, with 11 bases in the middle. The CDR3 has 13 residues. CDR3 region: CASSLALVNEQFF. The CDR3 nucleotides read TGTGCCAGCAGTCTAGCTCTAGTCAATGAGCAGTTCTTC.

With regard to this clonotype: A much bigger clone sits one base away, suggesting this may be a read error. The rearrangement uses TRBV30 and TRBJ1-1; no clear D gene. CDR3 size: 14 residues. Per the germline V gene, CDR1 is GTSNPN and CDR2 is SVGIG (reference sequence). In nucleotides, the CDR3 is TGTGCCTGGAGTGTAAACAGATTAAACACTGAAGCTTCCTTT. This sequence encodes CAWSVNRLNTEASF.

This clonotype was counted many times. The V gene is TRBV2, the J gene TRBJ2-4; D might be TRBD1 or TRBD2, each matching 5 bases. V dropped 7 bases and J dropped 0 bases, with 10 bases sitting between them. The CDR3 runs to 14 residues. CDR1 SNHLY and CDR2 FYNNEI come from the germline V gene. Here the CDR3 reads CASTEGLAKNIQYF. DNA for the CDR3: TGTGCCAGCACCGAGGGGCTAGCCAAAAACATTCAGTACTTC.

The J gene is TRBJ1-2, the V gene TRBV11-2, with a tentative D call TRBD1 (6 bases). Germline-derived CDR1 and CDR2 are SGHAT and FQNNGV. Trimming cost V 10 bases and J 0 bases, with 18 bases left between them. The CDR3 length is 15 residues. The CDR3 nucleotides read TGTGCCATCATCTCCAAGGGACATGCTAACTATGGCTACACCTTC. Protein sequence: CAIISKGHANYGYTF. Looking up the rest from reference TRBV11-2 and TRBJ1-2 gives the full variable domain: EAGVAQSPRYKIIEKRQSVAFWCNPISGHATLYWYQQILGQGPKLLIQFQNNGVVDDSQLPKDRFSAERLKGVDSTLKIQPAKLEDSAVYLCAIISKGHANYGYTFGSGTRLTVV.

This clonotype appeared many times. The chain combines TRBV6-2 or TRBV6-3 with TRBJ1-1; a weak D match, TRBD1 (6 bases). V was clipped by 6 bases and J by 6 bases, with 17 bases between them. Germline CDR1 MNHEY, CDR2 SVGEGT. The CDR3 consists of 14 residues. Here the CDR3 reads CASRPWTVGSEAFF. The CDR3 DNA sequence: TGTGCCAGCAGACCCTGGACAGTCGGCTCTGAAGCTTTCTTT.

A few counts support this clonotype. The gene calls are TRBV19 and TRBJ1-1, with D possibly TRBD1 on 5 matching bases. The germline V and J ends were trimmed by 3 bases and 1 base, with 9 bases remaining between them. This CDR3 is 14 amino acids long. The germline CDR1 and CDR2 sequences are LNHDA and SQIVND (reference sequence). The CDR3: CASSMGVGNTEAFF. CDR3 DNA: TGTGCCAGTAGTATGGGGGTTGGGAACACTGAAGCTTTCTTT.

V and J are TRBV7-9 and TRBJ1-2; D unclear. This CDR3 has 16 residues. V gave up 1 base and J gave up 8 bases, with 20 bases separating them. Germline assignment: CDR1 SEHNR and CDR2 FQNEAQ (reference sequence). CDR3 in DNA: TGTGCCAGCAGCTTAGGAGGAGTGGGGAACGGCGGGGGCTACACCTTC. Translated, it gives CASSLGGVGNGGGYTF.

This clonotype turned up a few times. This sequence joins TRBV9 and TRBJ1-1; TRBD1 might be the D (5 bases). This CDR3 spans 12 amino acids. V lost 3 bases, J lost 10 bases, and 13 bases lay in between. Per germline, CDR1 SGDLS and CDR2 YYNGEE. CDR3 DNA sequence: TGTGCCAGCAGCGAGGGGACCGGGACAGCTTTCTTT. Amino acids: CASSEGTGTAFF.

This clonotype occurred many times. This chain uses TRBV7-3 with TRBJ2-7; 7 bases map to TRBD1. V trimming: 0 bases; J trimming: 6 bases; junction bases outside the gene matches: 2. From germline, CDR1 is SGHTA and CDR2 FQGTGA. This CDR3 is 13 amino acids long. The DNA for the CDR3 is TGTGCCAGCAGCTTAACAGGGGGCGCCGAGCAGTACTTC. Translated, it gives CASSLTGGAEQYF.

This clonotype was seen at least ten times. This chain joins TRBV6-1 and TRBJ1-1; no definite D call. The germline V gene has CDR1 MNHNS and CDR2 SASEGT. The V gene lost 5 bases and the J gene lost 6 bases, with 16 bases spanning the gap. The CDR3 is made up of 14 amino acids. CDR3 sequence: CASSITHGGAEAFF. In nucleotides, the CDR3 is TGTGCCAGCAGTATCACCCACGGAGGCGCTGAAGCTTTCTTT.

This clonotype was counted ten times or more. CDR3 region: CAWSVTGVREAFF. The DNA for the CDR3 is TGTGCCTGGAGTGTCACAGGGGTCAGGGAAGCTTTCTTT. This chain uses TRBV30 with TRBJ1-1; 7 nucleotides align to TRBD1. J gave up 8 bases and V 0 bases, and 6 bases lay outside the gene matches. Germline V gene data show CDR1 as GTSNPN and CDR2 as SVGIG (reference sequence). This CDR3 is built from 13 residues.

This clonotype was recorded at least ten times. This chain connects TRBV18 to TRBJ2-1; D unresolved. The CDR3 covers 16 residues. CDR1 and CDR2 (germline): KGHSH, LQKENI. Trimming left V 6 bases short and J 1 base short, with 16 bases between. DNA for the CDR3: TGTGCCAGCTCGCCGGAACGGACCGGATCCTACAATGAGCAGTTCTTC. Amino acids: CASSPERTGSYNEQFF.

In this sample, this clonotype turned up many times. V usage is TRBV2 and J usage is TRBJ1-6; 12 bases agree with TRBD1. J gave up 11 bases and V 6 bases, and 5 bases lay outside the gene matches. CDR1 is SNHLY, CDR2 FYNNEI, per germline. This CDR3 region has 14 residues. CDR3 residues: CASSKGTGGPPLHF. DNA of the CDR3: TGTGCCAGCAGCAAGGGGACAGGGGGCCCACCCCTCCACTTT.

This clonotype was found many times. V gene TRBV20-1 combines with J gene TRBJ1-5; 10 bases are a match to TRBD1. This CDR3 comprises 15 residues. The germline gives CDR1 DFQATT, CDR2 SNEGSKA (reference sequence). The CDR3 protein is CSSPFGTGVNQPQHF. The CDR3, as DNA: TGCAGCTCTCCTTTCGGGACAGGGGTTAATCAGCCCCAGCATTTT.

This clonotype was seen at least ten times. This rearrangement joins TRBV25-1 to TRBJ1-1; 7 bases agree with TRBD1. The length of the CDR3 is 13 residues. After removal of 2 bases from V and 8 bases from J, the junction contained 5 bases not matched to a gene. Per germline, CDR1 MGHDK and CDR2 SYGVNS. CDR3 coding DNA: TGTGCCAGCAGTGAAGTAGAGGGGGCCGAAGCTTTCTTT. Its protein is CASSEVEGAEAFF.

This clonotype was seen at least ten times. The J gene is TRBJ1-2, the V gene TRBV27, with D hard to call. The ends were cut back, 3 bases at V and 4 bases at J, with 9 bases in the middle. Germline V CDR1 and CDR2: MNHEY, SMNVEV (reference sequence). The CDR3 loop spans 13 amino acids. DNA of the CDR3: TGTGCCAGCAGTTTTACGGGATCCTATGGCTACACCTTC. Its protein is CASSFTGSYGYTF.

This clonotype was seen only a few times. This chain links TRBV19 with TRBJ2-6; no clear D gene. V was trimmed by 10 bases and J by 2 bases, leaving 15 bases between them. The CDR3 has 15 amino acids. CDR1 is LNHDA and CDR2 is SQIVND in the germline V gene (reference sequence). The CDR3 DNA is TGTGCCACAAAGCCAGGCCCGCCTGGGGCCAACGTCCTGACTTTC. It translates to CATKPGPPGANVLTF. Combining the CDR3 with reference TRBV19 and TRBJ2-6 gives the whole variable domain DGGITQSPKYLFRKEGQNVTLSCEQNLNHDAMYWYRQDPGQGLRLIYYSQIVNDFQKGDIAEGYSVSREKKESFPLTVTSAQKNPTAFYLCATKPGPPGANVLTFGAGSRLTVL.

A note on this clonotype: A read error may be the cause here, since a much bigger clone is one base away. The rearrangement links TRBV6-2 or TRBV6-3 to TRBJ1-2, with D unresolved. This CDR3 has 13 amino acids. The V and J ends lost 2 bases and 3 bases respectively, with 7 bases between them. Germline V CDR1 and CDR2: MNHEY, SVGEGT. The CDR3 is CASSYPTHYGYTF. Written as DNA, the CDR3 is TGTGCCAGCAGTTACCCGACACACTATGGCTACACCTTC.

With respect to this clonotype: Since a much larger clone is just one base distant, this may be a read error. The chain uses TRBV20-1 and TRBJ2-7, with 8 bases matching TRBD1. The J call may be incorrect, as the DNA end agrees better with TRBJ2-1. The CDR3 is made up of 14 amino acids. The germline CDR1 and CDR2 sequences are DFQATT and SNEGSKA (reference sequence). In DNA form, the CDR3 reads TGCAGTGCTACCCGGACAGGGCAGGGCTACGAGCAGTTCTTC. Its protein is CSATRTGQGYEQFF.

The chain has TRBV7-8 and TRBJ2-7; D uncertain. Trimming removed 3 bases at V and 9 bases at J, with 9 bases between. The CDR3 loop spans 11 amino acids. Per the germline V gene, CDR1 is SGHVS and CDR2 is FQNEAQ. The CDR3 DNA is TGTGCCAGCAGCTTCGACTCGGGGCAGTACTTC. Protein product: CASSFDSGQYF.

Note on this clonotype: Since a much larger clone is just one base distant, this may be a read error. The gene calls are TRBV28 and TRBJ1-5, with D possibly TRBD1 on 5 matching bases. Trimming removed 4 bases from V and 7 bases from J, with 23 bases in between. CDR3 length: 17 residues. CDR1 is MDHEN and CDR2 is SYDVKM in the germline V gene. DNA of the CDR3: TGTGCCAGCAGTTGGGGGGACGGGGGTCGAGGAGGACAGCCCCAGCATTTT. Protein: CASSWGDGGRGGQPQHF.

The sample holds many counts of this clonotype. The J gene is TRBJ2-1, the V gene TRBV10-3; D unresolved. V was trimmed by 3 bases and J by 2 bases, leaving 8 bases between them. Per germline, CDR1 ENHRY and CDR2 SYGVKD. The CDR3 covers 14 residues. The CDR3 region is CAISDSATYNEQFF. The CDR3 DNA sequence: TGTGCCATCAGTGACAGCGCTACCTACAATGAGCAGTTCTTC.

In this sample, this clonotype turned up many times. This chain links TRBV28 with TRBJ1-2; D is undetermined. Between the trimmed V and J ends, which lost 7 bases and 7 bases, there was a span of 19 bases. This CDR3 has 14 residues. Per germline, CDR1 MDHEN and CDR2 SYDVKM. CDR3 bases: TGTGCCAGCACCGGATCTCCCCAGTCTGGTGGCTACACCTTC. Its translation is CASTGSPQSGGYTF.

There are many counts of this clonotype. The rearrangement links TRBV30 to TRBJ2-3; 8 nucleotides match TRBD1. CDR3 length equals 13 residues. Trimming removed 5 bases from V and 1 base from J; junction bases left unmatched: 2. In germline, CDR1 is GTSNPN, CDR2 SVGIG (reference sequence). This CDR3 is CAWATGGTDTQYF. For the CDR3, the DNA is TGTGCCTGGGCGACAGGGGGCACAGATACGCAGTATTTT.

This clonotype was detected many times. The V gene is TRBV13, the J gene TRBJ2-1; 7 positions agree with TRBD2. This CDR3 comprises 15 residues. Germline lookup yields CDR1 PRHDT and CDR2 FYEKMQ (reference sequence). Trimming at V came to 6 bases and at J to 6 bases, leaving 11 bases not matched to a gene. CDR3 DNA: TGTGCCAGCAGAGTTTACGGGGGGTTGTCCAATGAGCAGTTCTTC. Amino acid sequence: CASRVYGGLSNEQFF. Filled out from reference TRBV13 and TRBJ2-1, the complete variable domain reads AAGVIQSPRHLIKEKRETATLKCYPIPRHDTVYWYQQGPGQDPQFLISFYEKMQSDKGSIPDRFSAQQFSDYHSELNMSSLELGDSALYFCASRVYGGLSNEQFFGPGTRLTVL.